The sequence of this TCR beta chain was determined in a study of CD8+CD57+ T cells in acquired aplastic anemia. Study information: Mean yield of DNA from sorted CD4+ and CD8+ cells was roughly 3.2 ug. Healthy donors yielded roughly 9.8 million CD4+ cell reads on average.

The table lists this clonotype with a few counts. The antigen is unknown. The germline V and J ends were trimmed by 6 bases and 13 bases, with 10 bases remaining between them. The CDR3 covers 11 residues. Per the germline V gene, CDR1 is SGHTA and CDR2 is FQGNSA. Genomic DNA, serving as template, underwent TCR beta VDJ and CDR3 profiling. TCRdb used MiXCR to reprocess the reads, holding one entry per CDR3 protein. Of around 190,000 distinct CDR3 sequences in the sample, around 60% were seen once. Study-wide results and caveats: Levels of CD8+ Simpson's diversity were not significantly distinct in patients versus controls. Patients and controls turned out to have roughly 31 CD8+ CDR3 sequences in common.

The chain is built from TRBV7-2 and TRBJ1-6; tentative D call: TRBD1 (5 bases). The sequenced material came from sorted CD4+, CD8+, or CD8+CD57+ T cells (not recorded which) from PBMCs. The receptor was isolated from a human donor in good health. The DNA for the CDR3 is TGTGCCAGCAGTCCAGGGTTTCCCCTCCACTTT. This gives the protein CASSPGFPLHF.